One and the same sample provided the 24 T cell receptor beta chains below, sequenced in a study of T cells after posttransplantation cyclophosphamide. Profiling relied on immunoSEQ multiplex PCR, and the TCRdb table lists in-frame clones only, not all of them. The top ten clones hold roughly 3.3% of a sample with 25,000 to 30,000 clones, about nine tenths of them seen once. The sequenced sample consisted of PBMCs. The receptors were gathered from a man in his forties or fifties.

The chain recombines TRBV5-1 with TRBJ1-1; 7 positions agree with TRBD1. The ends lost 1 base at V and 0 bases at J; junction bases unmatched: 3. The CDR3 length is 15 residues. Germline V CDR1 and CDR2: SGHRS, YFSETQ. The CDR3 reads CASSLNRGMNTEAFF. The CDR3 DNA reads TGCGCCAGCAGCTTGAACAGGGGCATGAACACTGAAGCTTTCTTT.

This clone is a singleton in its sample. The chain joins TRBV13 to TRBJ2-7, with D perhaps matching TRBD1 (6 bases). Trimming removed 1 base from V and 3 bases from J, with 13 bases in between. There are 15 residues in the CDR3. Germline V gene sequence: CDR1 PRHDT, CDR2 FYEKMQ (reference sequence). In DNA, the CDR3 is TGTGCCAGCAGCTTAGAAGGCAGGGGAAGCTACGAGCAGTACTTC. Translated: CASSLEGRGSYEQYF.

This chain connects TRBV7-3 to TRBJ2-6; D ambiguous. Trimming stripped 2 bases from V and 0 bases from J, with 11 bases between. From germline, CDR1 is SGHTA and CDR2 FQGTGA. The CDR3 is 17 residues long. CDR3 coding DNA: TGTGCCAGCAGCTTAGATAGTCCCGGCTCTGGGGCCAACGTCCTGACTTTC. It specifies CASSLDSPGSGANVLTF.

V is TRBV19 and J is TRBJ2-2, with 13 bases identical to TRBD2. CDR1 LNHDA and CDR2 SQIVND come from the germline V gene (reference sequence). There are 17 residues in the CDR3. After removal of 5 bases from V and 3 bases from J, the junction contained 6 bases not matched to a gene. CDR3 sequence reads: CASSGRLAGGHTGELFF. The CDR3 nucleotides are TGTGCCAGTAGTGGGCGACTAGCGGGAGGTCACACCGGGGAGCTGTTTTTT.

The chain carries TRBV28 and TRBJ1-1; 9 nucleotides align to TRBD1. This CDR3 is built from 16 residues. V dropped 3 bases and J dropped 5; count of bases not matched to a gene: 10. Germline V gene data show CDR1 as MDHEN and CDR2 as SYDVKM. The CDR3 DNA reads TGTGCCAGCAGTTTCTCACAGGGGGCGCGGGGAACTGAAGCTTTCTTT. Translation: CASSFSQGARGTEAFF. Variable domain in full (rest from reference TRBV28 and TRBJ1-1): DVKVTQSSRYLVKRTGEKVFLECVQDMDHENMFWYRQDPGLGLRLIYFSYDVKMKEKGDIPEGYSVSREKKERFSLILESASTNQTSMYLCASSFSQGARGTEAFFGQGTRLTVV.

The V and J genes are TRBV11-2 and TRBJ2-7; 11 bases align to TRBD2. V shed 4 bases, J shed 7 bases, and the junction held 3 bases outside the gene matches. This CDR3 is 13 amino acids long. In germline, CDR1 is SGHAT, CDR2 FQNNGV. The CDR3 spells CASSYRLAGEQYF. The CDR3 DNA is TGTGCCAGCAGCTATCGACTAGCGGGGGAGCAGTACTTC. Variable domain in full (rest from reference TRBV11-2 and TRBJ2-7): EAGVAQSPRYKIIEKRQSVAFWCNPISGHATLYWYQQILGQGPKLLIQFQNNGVVDDSQLPKDRFSAERLKGVDSTLKIQPAKLEDSAVYLCASSYRLAGEQYFGPGTRLTVT.

V is TRBV5-6 and J is TRBJ2-5; D remains unclear. The CDR3 consists of 15 residues. Deletions cut 4 bases from V and 5 bases from J, with 18 bases between. Germline-derived CDR1 and CDR2 are SGHDT and YYEEEE. As DNA, the CDR3 is TGTGCCAGCAGCGAAGCCGTAAGACTCGTTGAGACCCAGTACTTC. Translation: CASSEAVRLVETQYF.

The V gene is TRBV7-2, the J gene TRBJ2-7; D not certain. Trimming took 4 bases from V and 0 from J, leaving 10 bases between them. Germline CDR1 and CDR2: SGHTA and FQGNSA. The CDR3 is made up of 14 amino acids. In DNA form, the CDR3 reads TGTGCCAGCAGCTCACGGGTAAGCTCCTACGAGCAGTACTTC. Amino acid sequence: CASSSRVSSYEQYF. Full variable domain (missing parts from reference TRBV7-2 and TRBJ2-7): GAGVSQSPSNKVTEKGKDVELRCDPISGHTALYWYRQSLGQGLEFLIYFQGNSAPDKSGLPSDRFSAERTGGSVSTLTIQRTQQEDSAVYLCASSSRVSSYEQYFGPGTRLTVT.

As DNA, the CDR3 is TGTGCCAGCCTAAGAGCAGGGGACAATCAGCCCCAGCATTTT. Amino acids: CASLRAGDNQPQHF. V is TRBV28 and J is TRBJ1-5, with D perhaps TRBD1 (6 bases). Germline-derived CDR1 and CDR2 are MDHEN and SYDVKM. Trimming pared 8 bases from V and 3 bases from J, leaving 14 bases between. The CDR3 is made up of 14 amino acids.

The CDR3 nucleotides read TGCGCCAGCAGCCCTTTTGGACTAGCGGAGGAAAATGAGCAGTTCTTC. Protein: CASSPFGLAEENEQFF. This rearrangement joins TRBV4-1 to TRBJ2-1; TRBD2 agrees at 10 bases. CDR3 size: 16 residues. The V segment lost 4 bases and the J segment 7 bases; nucleotides outside the gene matches: 10. Germline loops: CDR1 MGHRA, CDR2 YSYEKL.

The chain is built from TRBV13 and TRBJ2-3; 9 bases map to TRBD2. CDR1 is PRHDT, CDR2 FYEKMQ, per germline (reference sequence). The CDR3 is 14 residues long. V gave up 7 bases and J gave up 5 bases; unmatched junction bases: 7. The CDR3 loop is CASNLKREVDTQYF. The CDR3 DNA follows: TGTGCCAGCAACCTTAAGCGGGAGGTAGATACGCAGTATTTT. The variable domain in full, with the rest retrieved from reference TRBV13 and TRBJ2-3, is AAGVIQSPRHLIKEKRETATLKCYPIPRHDTVYWYQQGPGQDPQFLISFYEKMQSDKGSIPDRFSAQQFSDYHSELNMSSLELGDSALYFCASNLKREVDTQYFGPGTRLTVL.

The chain recombines TRBV5-8 with TRBJ2-7; maybe TRBD2 (6 bases). The CDR3 extends over 17 amino acids. Germline V lookup: CDR1 SGHTS, CDR2 YDEGEE. Trimming removed 0 bases from V and 1 base from J, with 17 bases in between. DNA of the CDR3: TGTGCCAGCAGCTTGGCCGTTGATCTCCGGGGGTCCTACGAGCAGTACTTC. It translates to CASSLAVDLRGSYEQYF.

The sample holds one count of this clone. The chain joins TRBV7-9 to TRBJ1-2; D might be TRBD1 (5 bases). V shed 0 bases and J shed 1 base, with 9 bases lying between them. The CDR3 loop spans 15 amino acids. CDR1 and CDR2 (germline): SEHNR, FQNEAQ (reference sequence). The CDR3 sequence: CASSLAGARNYGYTF. The CDR3 nucleotides are TGTGCCAGCAGCTTAGCAGGGGCCCGTAACTATGGCTACACCTTC.

The chain combines TRBV7-9 with TRBJ2-5, with TRBD2 as a possible D gene (5 bases). The CDR3 is 14 residues long. V lost 3 bases and J lost 3, with 11 bases in between. Per germline, CDR1 SEHNR and CDR2 FQNEAQ (reference sequence). CDR3 nucleotide sequence: TGTGCCAGCAGCTTGACGGGGATCGAAGAGACCCAGTACTTC. Translated: CASSLTGIEETQYF.

The J gene is TRBJ2-6, the V gene TRBV28, with 7 nucleotides matching TRBD2. The V and J ends lost 7 bases and 2 bases, in that order; junction bases with no gene match: 20. Germline V gene lookup returns CDR1 MDHEN and CDR2 SYDVKM. This CDR3 is 20 amino acids long. In DNA, the CDR3 is TGTGCCAGCACAAATTTATGGGGGGGACGGCGGTGGGCTGGGGCCAACGTCCTGACTTTC. Amino acid sequence: CASTNLWGGRRWAGANVLTF.

The rearrangement uses TRBV11-2 and TRBJ2-1; 12 bases fit TRBD2. The CDR3 runs 14 residues. Per germline, CDR1 SGHAT and CDR2 FQNNGV. J gave up 9 bases and V 6 bases, and 6 bases lay outside the gene matches. In nucleotides, the CDR3 is TGTGCCAGCAGTTCGGGACTAGCGGGTATTGAGCAGTTCTTC. It encodes CASSSGLAGIEQFF.

CDR3 sequence (DNA): TGTGCCAGCAGCTTAGCGGTGGCAGGGGGCACCGGGGAGCTGTTTTTT. This gives the protein CASSLAVAGGTGELFF. This sequence joins TRBV7-2 and TRBJ2-2; TRBD1 agrees at 7 bases. Trimming took 0 bases from V and 4 from J; bases not matched to a gene: 5. The CDR3 contains 16 residues. Germline V gene data show CDR1 as SGHTA and CDR2 as FQGNSA.

The chain recombines TRBV7-3 with TRBJ2-2; TRBD1 matches 10 bases. The CDR3 has 15 amino acids. Per the germline V gene, CDR1 is SGHTA and CDR2 is FQGTGA. V was clipped by 5 bases and J by 3 bases; unmatched bases: 3. Here the CDR3 reads CASSETGGYTGELFF. CDR3 nucleotides: TGTGCCAGCAGCGAGACAGGGGGCTACACCGGGGAGCTGTTTTTT.

This chain joins TRBV4-1 and TRBJ2-3, with D maybe TRBD1 (5 bases). The V gene lost 5 bases and the J gene lost 2 bases, with 11 bases spanning the gap. This CDR3 comprises 14 residues. Looked up from germline, CDR1 is MGHRA and CDR2 is YSYEKL. Here the CDR3 DNA reads TGCGCCAGCAGCGCCGACAGACCCACAGATACGCAGTATTTT. Its translation is CASSADRPTDTQYF.

V is TRBV29-1 and J is TRBJ1-1; 8 nucleotides match TRBD1. CDR3 length: 13 amino acids. CDR1 and CDR2 (germline): SQVTM, ANQGSEA. The junction had 7 bases not matched to a gene; V was cut back by 7 bases and J by 3 bases. CDR3 nucleotides: TGCAGCGCCACCCAGGGGGCACACACTGAAGCTTTCTTT. It specifies CSATQGAHTEAFF.

The V and J genes are TRBV28 and TRBJ2-3, with 7 bases lining up with TRBD2. Germline V CDR1 and CDR2: MDHEN, SYDVKM. With 5 bases clipped from V and 4 bases from J, the junction kept 15 bases outside the gene matches. The CDR3 runs to 17 residues. The CDR3 loop reads CASSTIVRDYLADTQYF. The CDR3 region has the DNA TGTGCCAGCAGTACCATAGTCCGGGACTACCTCGCAGATACGCAGTATTTT.

V is TRBV7-9 and J is TRBJ1-1, with D unresolved. Trimming removed 6 bases from V and 1 base from J, with 18 bases in between. In germline, CDR1 is SEHNR, CDR2 FQNEAQ (reference sequence). The CDR3 is made up of 16 amino acids. Here the CDR3 DNA reads TGTGCCAGCAGTAAGGGTTCTACGGCGGGGAACACTGAAGCTTTCTTT. Translating it yields CASSKGSTAGNTEAFF.

The V and J genes are TRBV27 and TRBJ2-7; TRBD2 is a possible D gene (6 bases). Germline CDR1 reads MNHEY; CDR2 reads SMNVEV (reference sequence). V gave up 2 bases and J gave up 3 bases, with 11 bases separating them. CDR3 length: 14 residues. CDR3 coding DNA: TGTGCCAGCAGTTTAAGGACCGGGGGCTACGAGCAGTACTTC. Protein product: CASSLRTGGYEQYF.

The J gene is TRBJ2-1, the V gene TRBV11-3; perhaps TRBD2 as D (6 bases). The CDR3 spans 14 residues. Per the germline V gene, CDR1 is SGHNT and CDR2 is YENEEA. Trimming took 3 bases from V and 12 from J, leaving 18 bases between them. CDR3 loop: CASSLREVSRGQFF. CDR3 in DNA: TGTGCCAGCAGCTTGAGGGAGGTATCGAGGGGGCAGTTCTTC.